A single sample is the source of the 25 T cell receptor beta chains below, sequenced in a study of T-cell memory formation after mild COVID-19. One entry per CDR3 protein results from TCRdb running MiXCR on the 5' RACE reads. The sample holds about 410,000 distinct CDR3 sequences; more than 15% are singletons and the top ten take 20% to 25%. The source material was PBMCs or a T cell subset sorted from them (not recorded which). The receptors shown here come from a man between 18 and 35 years old who had mild COVID-19 (a few samples of this study predate the infection). Cell type and time point are not known.

A few counts support this clonotype. DNA for the CDR3: TGTGCCAGCAGCCCAGCCTATGGCTACACCTTC. This codes for CASSPAYGYTF. V and J are TRBV5-8 and TRBJ1-2, with D unclear. Germline V gene lookup returns CDR1 SGHTS and CDR2 YDEGEE. The CDR3 is made up of 11 amino acids. The V end was cut by 4 bases, the J end by 4 bases, with 5 bases between.

This clonotype appeared a few times. This rearrangement joins TRBV20-1 to TRBJ2-7; 9 positions agree with TRBD2. The germline V gene has CDR1 DFQATT and CDR2 SNEGSKA (reference sequence). CDR3 size: 16 residues. V was clipped by 0 bases and J by 0 bases; unmatched bases: 6. Here the CDR3 reads CSARDLSGGRSYEQYV. For the CDR3, the DNA is TGCAGTGCTAGAGATCTAAGCGGGGGGCGCTCCTACGAGCAGTACGTC.

At least ten counts were recorded for this clonotype. The chain carries TRBV12-3 or TRBV12-4 and TRBJ2-1; 10 nucleotides match TRBD2. Trimming at V came to 6 bases and at J to 6 bases, leaving 2 bases not matched to a gene. The CDR3 sequence is 13 residues long. The CDR3 DNA reads TGTGCCAGCAGGGGACTAGCGAGCAATGAGCAGTTCTTC. It yields the protein CASRGLASNEQFF.

The rearrangement links TRBV11-2 to TRBJ2-4; weak D call: TRBD2 (6 bases). This CDR3 contains 15 residues. Trimming left V 3 bases short and J 0 bases short, with 9 bases between. CDR1 is SGHAT, CDR2 FQNNGV, per germline. CDR3 coding DNA: TGTGCCAGCAGCTTCTCGGGGGTAGCCAAAAACATTCAGTACTTC. Translation gives CASSFSGVAKNIQYF.

V and J are TRBV7-9 and TRBJ1-1; TRBD1 is a possible D gene (6 bases). Germline loops: CDR1 SEHNR, CDR2 FQNEAQ (reference sequence). This CDR3 is built from 15 residues. The V gene lost 5 bases and the J gene lost 0 bases, with 13 bases spanning the gap. The CDR3 loop reads CASSLRDTMNTEAFF. CDR3 bases: TGTGCCAGCAGCCTCCGGGACACCATGAACACTGAAGCTTTCTTT.

This clonotype was detected a few times. J is TRBJ2-5 and V is TRBV4-3; 8 bases are shared with TRBD2. CDR3 length equals 15 residues. V lost 1 base and J lost 2; bases outside the gene matches: 3. Germline values: CDR1 LGHNA, CDR2 YSLEER. The CDR3, as DNA: TGCGCCAGCAGCCAAGTAGCGGGGCATCAAGAGACCCAGTACTTC. It yields the protein CASSQVAGHQETQYF.

This clonotype has just a few counts. This chain links TRBV10-3 with TRBJ1-2; no definite D call. V was trimmed by 3 bases and J by 5 bases, leaving 7 bases between them. Germline loops: CDR1 ENHRY, CDR2 SYGVKD. The CDR3 is made up of 12 amino acids. As DNA, the CDR3 is TGTGCCATCAGTGAACGGCCTTATGGCTACACCTTC. The encoded protein is CAISERPYGYTF.

This clonotype was observed many times. CDR3 bases: TGCGCCAGCAGTCGCTCAGGGGTCGGCACAGATACGCAGTATTTT. This sequence encodes CASSRSGVGTDTQYF. V and J are TRBV5-1 and TRBJ2-3; weak D call: TRBD1 (6 bases). The V and J ends lost 5 bases and 1 base respectively, with 14 bases between them. Looked up from germline, CDR1 is SGHRS and CDR2 is YFSETQ. CDR3 length: 15 residues.

This clonotype was recorded a few times. V gene TRBV12-3 or TRBV12-4 combines with J gene TRBJ1-6, with D perhaps TRBD1 (6 bases). Trimming cost V 5 bases and J 6 bases, with 11 bases left between them. The CDR3 extends over 14 amino acids. CDR3 sequence: CASSQTGGNSPLHF. The CDR3 DNA is TGTGCCAGCAGTCAGACAGGAGGTAATTCACCCCTCCACTTT.

The rearrangement uses TRBV7-2 and TRBJ1-2; no clear D. This CDR3 has 11 amino acids. The V gene lost 4 bases and the J gene lost 7 bases, with 7 bases spanning the gap. CDR1 and CDR2 (germline): SGHTA, FQGNSA. Here the CDR3 reads CASSCHSGYTF. Here the CDR3 DNA reads TGTGCCAGCAGCTGCCATTCTGGCTACACCTTC.

This clonotype was recorded a few times. V is TRBV29-1 and J is TRBJ1-4, with D unclear. CDR1 is SQVTM and CDR2 is ANQGSEA in the germline V gene. The CDR3 is 12 amino acids. V lost 7 bases to trimming and J lost 5 bases, with 11 bases between them. CDR3 sequence (DNA): TGCAGCGCCGTGGACGAGAATGAAAAACTGTTTTTT. As protein: CSAVDENEKLFF. The whole variable domain, filled in from reference TRBV29-1 and TRBJ1-4, reads SAVISQKPSRDICQRGTSLTIQCQVDSQVTMMFWYRQQPGQSLTLIATANQGSEATYESGFVIDKFPISRPNLTFSTLTVSNMSPEDSSIYLCSAVDENEKLFFGSGTQLSVL.

This clonotype was counted once. This chain links TRBV4-3 with TRBJ2-5; TRBD1 matches 8 bases. Germline loops: CDR1 LGHNA, CDR2 YSLEER. V gave up 4 bases and J gave up 2 bases; unmatched junction bases: 6. CDR3 size: 15 residues. The CDR3 DNA reads TGCGCCAGCAGCCGAGGACAGGGAGCTCAAGAGACCCAGTACTTC. As protein: CASSRGQGAQETQYF.

Written as DNA, the CDR3 is TGCGCCAGCAGCCCAAGACAGGGGAACACCGGGGAGCTGTTTTTT. It specifies CASSPRQGNTGELFF. The V and J genes are TRBV5-1 and TRBJ2-2; 7 nucleotides line up with TRBD1. J gave up 1 base and V 4 bases, and 4 bases lay outside the gene matches. The CDR3 is made up of 15 amino acids. The V gene's germline CDR1 is SGHRS and CDR2 YFSETQ.

This clonotype has a handful of counts. CDR3 DNA: TGCAGCGTTGAATGGGTCCGAACAGACCAAGAGACCCAGTACTTC. It specifies CSVEWVRTDQETQYF. V is TRBV29-1 and J is TRBJ2-5; D unclear. The germline CDR1 and CDR2 sequences are SQVTM and ANQGSEA. V was cut by 2 bases and J by 0 bases, with 13 bases left in between. This CDR3 is built from 15 residues.

The chain combines TRBV18 with TRBJ1-1; maybe TRBD1 (6 bases). Germline assignment: CDR1 KGHSH and CDR2 LQKENI. V was cut by 3 bases and J by 4 bases, with 15 bases left in between. This CDR3 contains 15 residues. In DNA form, the CDR3 reads TGTGCCAGCTCACCGCTTGATGGGGGGGCCACTGAAGCTTTCTTT. Translation gives CASSPLDGGATEAFF.

Only a few counts were recorded for this clonotype. This chain connects TRBV4-1 to TRBJ1-1; no clear D gene. Trimming stripped 1 base from V and 5 bases from J, with 8 bases between. The CDR3 covers 13 residues. Germline CDR1 is MGHRA and CDR2 is YSYEKL. This chain's CDR3 is CASSQVIGTEAFF. In nucleotides, the CDR3 is TGCGCCAGCAGCCAAGTTATTGGAACTGAAGCTTTCTTT.

J is TRBJ2-3 and V is TRBV7-3; D is unresolved. This CDR3 has 13 amino acids. The germline CDR1 and CDR2 sequences are SGHTA and FQGTGA. V was trimmed by 5 bases and J by 8 bases, leaving 14 bases between them. The CDR3 sequence: CASSGPAAGTQYF. The CDR3 coding sequence is TGTGCCAGCAGCGGGCCCGCGGCCGGTACGCAGTATTTT.

The chain joins TRBV15 to TRBJ2-7; D may correspond to TRBD1 or TRBD2 (6 bases each). Germline V gene data show CDR1 as LNHNV and CDR2 as YYDKDF (reference sequence). This CDR3 spans 14 amino acids. V was trimmed by 4 bases and J by 3 bases, leaving 13 bases between them. The CDR3, as DNA: TGTGCCACCAGCAACGGGGGCCAGTACTACGAGCAGTACTTC. Residues: CATSNGGQYYEQYF.

The chain is built from TRBV19 and TRBJ1-3, with D perhaps TRBD1 (5 bases). Germline-derived CDR1 and CDR2 are LNHDA and SQIVND (reference sequence). V shed 5 bases and J shed 5 bases, with 7 bases lying between them. The CDR3 consists of 12 residues. The CDR3 bases are TGTGCCAGTAGTCCAGGGAGAAACACCATATATTTT. This encodes CASSPGRNTIYF.

This clonotype was detected ten times or more. The chain links TRBV5-1 to TRBJ2-3, with 9 positions matching TRBD2. CDR1 and CDR2 from the germline V gene are SGHRS and YFSETQ. This CDR3 comprises 15 residues. The trim removed 5 bases at V and 2 bases at J, leaving 6 bases unmatched. CDR3 in amino acids: CASSPAGGTTDTQYF. DNA for the CDR3: TGCGCCAGCAGTCCAGCGGGGGGAACCACAGATACGCAGTATTTT. The entire variable domain, with the rest obtained from reference TRBV5-1 and TRBJ2-3, is as follows: KAGVTQTPRYLIKTRGQQVTLSCSPISGHRSVSWYQQTPGQGLQFLFEYFSETQRNKGNFPGRFSGRQFSNSRSEMNVSTLELGDSALYLCASSPAGGTTDTQYFGPGTRLTVL.

This clonotype was seen more than once but under ten times. V and J are TRBV28 and TRBJ2-7; either TRBD1 or TRBD2 may fit D (5 bases each). The ends were cut back, 6 bases at V and 4 bases at J, with 13 bases in the middle. The CDR3 has 13 amino acids. The V gene's germline CDR1 is MDHEN and CDR2 SYDVKM. DNA of the CDR3: TGTGCCAGCAGGTCCCCCGGGGCATACGAGCAGTACGTC. This gives the protein CASRSPGAYEQYV.

A few counts support this clonotype. This chain uses TRBV24-1 with TRBJ2-1; 7 bases line up with TRBD2. The CDR3 contains 15 residues. Germline values: CDR1 KGHDR, CDR2 SFDVKD. The junction had 6 bases not matched to a gene; V was cut back by 4 bases and J by 4 bases. CDR3 sequence reads: CATSEGASGYNEQFF. The CDR3 DNA follows: TGTGCCACCAGTGAAGGGGCTAGCGGATACAATGAGCAGTTCTTC.

In this sample, this clonotype turned up a few times. This chain uses TRBV5-6 with TRBJ2-1; 7 bases agree with TRBD1. Germline V gene data show CDR1 as SGHDT and CDR2 as YYEEEE. V was clipped by 4 bases and J by 7 bases; unmatched bases: 8. The CDR3 contains 14 residues. CDR3 bases: TGTGCCAGCAGCCTACTGACAGGGACGAATGAGCAGTTCTTC. It encodes CASSLLTGTNEQFF. The variable domain in full, completed from reference TRBV5-6 and TRBJ2-1, reads DAGVTQSPTHLIKTRGQQVTLRCSPKSGHDTVSWYQQALGQGPQFIFQYYEEEERQRGNFPDRFSGHQFPNYSSELNVNALLLGDSALYLCASSLLTGTNEQFFGPGTRLTVL.

This clonotype appeared a few times. The chain combines TRBV20-1 with TRBJ1-6, with D tentatively TRBD1 (5 bases). The V gene's germline CDR1 is DFQATT and CDR2 SNEGSKA (reference sequence). This CDR3 contains 11 residues. Deletions cut 6 bases from V and 8 bases from J, with 8 bases between. For the CDR3, the DNA is TGCAGTGCCGCAGGGTATTCACCCCTCCACTTT. Translation gives CSAAGYSPLHF.

This clonotype has at least ten counts. J is TRBJ1-2 and V is TRBV12-3 or TRBV12-4; no reliable D call. The CDR3 totals 14 residues. Trimming removed 1 base from V and 0 bases from J, with 6 bases in between. DNA for the CDR3: TGTGCCAGCAGTTTAGATTTGGCTAACTATGGCTACACCTTC. It yields the protein CASSLDLANYGYTF.